This T cell receptor (beta chain) derives from a study of blood T cell repertoires in COVID-19. The CDR3 covers 14 residues. V dropped 3 bases and J dropped 5; count of bases not matched to a gene: 6. Per germline, CDR1 LGHDT and CDR2 YNNKEL (reference sequence). Sequencing used immunoSEQ multiplex PCR; TCRdb keeps in-frame clones, though not all of them. Among about 270,000 clones listed, roughly 90% were seen once. What was sequenced was PBMCs or T cells enriched from blood (not recorded which). J is TRBJ2-5 and V is TRBV3-1 (or the pseudogene TRBV3-2); 7 bases line up with TRBD1. The source is a woman aged 50 to 60 who had recovered from COVID-19. The CDR3 loop is CASSQPTGSETQYF. In nucleotides, the CDR3 is TGTGCCAGCAGCCAGCCGACAGGGAGTGAGACCCAGTACTTC.